Listed below are T cell receptor beta chains from one sample, sequenced in a study of blood T cell repertoires in COVID-19. The protocol was immunoSEQ multiplex PCR, while the TCRdb copy is restricted to in-frame clones and leaves out a portion. This sample carries more than 120,000 clones, more than 75% of them seen once, and the ten largest clones take 8.5% to 9%. The sequenced sample was peripheral blood. These receptor sequences come from a woman between 50 and 59 years old with active or convalescent COVID-19. The CDR3 runs from the conserved cysteine through the conserved F or W. The order of the fields is D gene, V gene, clone size, J gene, CDR3 DNA, CDR3 protein. A D gene is named only where the DNA matches it firmly. Clone size, where shown, is once, few, many, or a class for clones that have expanded.

-	TRBV4-1	-	TRBJ2-1	TGCGCCAGCAGCCAATCCAGAGTTCTCCCGGGGGATTACAATGAGCAGTTCTTC	CASSQSRVLPGDYNEQFF
-	TRBV14	-	TRBJ2-2	TGTGCCAGCAGCCGCGCGGTAACGAACACCGGGGAGCTGTTTTTT	CASSRAVTNTGELFF
TRBD1	TRBV18	-	TRBJ1-6	TGTGCCAGCTCACCCTCCCAGACAGGGCATAATTCACCCCTCCACTTT	CASSPSQTGHNSPLHF
TRBD2	TRBV7-9	few	TRBJ2-5	TGTGCCAGCAGCTTGCGGGGACTAGCGGAAGAGACCCAGTACTTC	CASSLRGLAEETQYF
TRBD2	TRBV3-1/TRBV3-2	-	TRBJ2-3	TGTGCCAGCAGCCGTGGACTAGCGGGGGGGGATACGCAGTATTTT	CASSRGLAGGDTQYF
TRBD1	TRBV7-3	-	TRBJ1-2	TGTGCCAGCAGCTTAGGGCCACTTGACAGGGGGCATGGCTACACCTTC	CASSLGPLDRGHGYTF
TRBD1	TRBV6-5	once	TRBJ1-5	TGTGCCAGCAGTTGGACAGGGGTAGGTCAGCCCCAGCATTTT	CASSWTGVGQPQHF
-	TRBV11-2	-	TRBJ2-7	TGTGCCAGCAGCTTAGGTTCAGGGGACGAGCAGTACTTC	CASSLGSGDEQYF
-	TRBV12-3/TRBV12-4	-	TRBJ2-2	TGTGCCAGCAGTTTACGGCAGGCCGGGGAGCTGTTTTTT	CASSLRQAGELFF
TRBD1	TRBV19	-	TRBJ1-5	TGTGCCAGTAGTATCACAGGGACAGGCCAAGGTCGGCCCCAGCATTTT	CASSITGTGQGRPQHF
TRBD1	TRBV29-1	-	TRBJ1-2	TGCAGCGTTGAGGGACAGCGCTATGGCTACACCTTC	CSVEGQRYGYTF
-	TRBV6-2/TRBV6-3	few	TRBJ1-5	TGTGCCAGCAGTTACTCGGCAGGGGCTCAGCCCCAGCATTTT	CASSYSAGAQPQHF
TRBD1	TRBV24-1	-	TRBJ1-2	TGTGCCACCAGTGATTCAGGACAGGGGCTCGATGGCTACACCTTC	CATSDSGQGLDGYTF
TRBD2	TRBV5-1	-	TRBJ2-2	TGCGCCAGCAGCTTGGGACTAGCGGGGGACCACGGGGAGCTGTTTTTT	CASSLGLAGDHGELFF
TRBD1	TRBV28	-	TRBJ1-5	TGTGCCAGCAGTAACAGGGGCAGCCAGCCCCAGCATTTT	CASSNRGSQPQHF
-	TRBV6-6	-	TRBJ2-1	TGTGCCAGCAGTTACTCCAGGGATGAGCAGTTCTTC	CASSYSRDEQFF
-	TRBV7-3	-	TRBJ2-2	TGTGCCAGCAGCTTAATCGGTCTAGAGAACACCGGGGAGCTGTTTTTT	CASSLIGLENTGELFF
-	TRBV9	-	TRBJ2-3	TGTGCCAGCAGCCCTACCCCCCAGGCAACAGATACGCAGTATTTT	CASSPTPQATDTQYF